This TCR beta chain derives from a study of blood T cells in healthy people across ages. The second PCR ran roughly 6 to 12 cycles with a sample-barcoded 5' primer and J-beta primers. TCRdb analysed the 5' RACE reads with MiXCR anew, one entry per CDR3 protein. The sample contains about 640,000 distinct CDR3 sequences, around 54% of which appear only once. This clonotype was detected only a few times. The V and J ends lost 2 bases and 4 bases respectively, with 8 bases between them. This CDR3 contains 13 residues. This chain connects TRBV12-3 or TRBV12-4 to TRBJ2-5; D may be TRBD2 (5 bases). The clonotype was recovered from a man between 60 and 75 years old in good health. The sample taken for sequencing was blood. The CDR3 is CASSLTRGETQYF. The CDR3 DNA follows: TGTGCCAGCAGTTTAACCCGGGGAGAGACCCAGTACTTC.